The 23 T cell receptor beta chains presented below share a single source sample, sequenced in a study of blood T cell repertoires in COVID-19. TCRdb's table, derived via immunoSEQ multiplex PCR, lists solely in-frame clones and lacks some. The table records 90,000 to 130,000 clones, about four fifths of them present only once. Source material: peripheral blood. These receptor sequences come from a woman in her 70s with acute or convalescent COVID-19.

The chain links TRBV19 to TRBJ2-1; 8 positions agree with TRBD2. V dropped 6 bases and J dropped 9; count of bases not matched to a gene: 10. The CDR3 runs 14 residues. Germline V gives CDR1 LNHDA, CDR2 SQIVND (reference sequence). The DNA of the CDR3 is TGTGCCAGTAGGGATCGGGGGGGCCATGTTGAGCAGTTCTTC. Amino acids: CASRDRGGHVEQFF.

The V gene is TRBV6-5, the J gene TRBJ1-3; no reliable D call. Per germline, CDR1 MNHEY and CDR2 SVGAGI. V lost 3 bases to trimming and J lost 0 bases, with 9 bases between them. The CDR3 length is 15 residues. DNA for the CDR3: TGTGCCAGCAGTTATACTGGGCACTCTGGAAACACCATATATTTT. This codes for CASSYTGHSGNTIYF.

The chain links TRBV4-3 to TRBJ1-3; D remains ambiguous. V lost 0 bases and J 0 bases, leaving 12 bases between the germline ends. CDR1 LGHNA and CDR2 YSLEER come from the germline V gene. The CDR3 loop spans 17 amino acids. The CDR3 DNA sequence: TGCGCCAGCAGCCAAGAATTGCAGGTATTCTCTGGAAACACCATATATTTT. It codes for CASSQELQVFSGNTIYF.

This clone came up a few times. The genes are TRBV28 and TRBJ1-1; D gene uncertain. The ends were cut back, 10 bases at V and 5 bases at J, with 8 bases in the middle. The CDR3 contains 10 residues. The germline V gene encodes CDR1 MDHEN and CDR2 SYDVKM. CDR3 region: CATRRTEAFF. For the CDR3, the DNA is TGTGCCACCCGGAGGACTGAAGCTTTCTTT.

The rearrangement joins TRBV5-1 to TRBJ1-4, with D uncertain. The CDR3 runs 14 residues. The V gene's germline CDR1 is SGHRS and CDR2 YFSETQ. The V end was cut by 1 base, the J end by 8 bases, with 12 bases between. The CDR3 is CASSLTSTGEKLFF. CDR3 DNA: TGCGCCAGCAGCTTGACCTCGACGGGGGAAAAACTGTTTTTT.

The CDR3 DNA is TGTGCCAGCAGTTTACGGACAGGGGGCGCATCTGTGACCCAGTACTTC. It codes for CASSLRTGGASVTQYF. The rearrangement links TRBV6-2 or TRBV6-3 to TRBJ2-5; 11 nucleotides line up with TRBD1. Germline CDR1 reads MNHEY; CDR2 reads SVGEGT. This CDR3 has 16 residues. J was trimmed by 7 bases and V by 4 bases; bases with no gene match: 11.

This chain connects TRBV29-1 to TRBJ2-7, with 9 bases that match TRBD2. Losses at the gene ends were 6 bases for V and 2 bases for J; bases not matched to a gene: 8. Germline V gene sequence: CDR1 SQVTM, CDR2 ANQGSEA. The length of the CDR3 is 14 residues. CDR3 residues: CSVSGGLATYEQYF. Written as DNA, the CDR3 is TGCAGCGTCTCGGGGGGACTAGCAACCTACGAGCAGTACTTC.

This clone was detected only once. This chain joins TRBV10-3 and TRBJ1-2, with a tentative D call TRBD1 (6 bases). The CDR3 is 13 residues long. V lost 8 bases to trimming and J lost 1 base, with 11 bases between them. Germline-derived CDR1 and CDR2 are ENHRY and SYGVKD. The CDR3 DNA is TGTGCCATCGGGGGGGCACTTAACTATGGCTACACCTTC. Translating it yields CAIGGALNYGYTF.

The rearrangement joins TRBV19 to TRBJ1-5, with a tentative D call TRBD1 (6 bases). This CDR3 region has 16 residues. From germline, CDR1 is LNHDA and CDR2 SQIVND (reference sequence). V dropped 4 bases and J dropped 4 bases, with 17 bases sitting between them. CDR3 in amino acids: CASSKAMRQANQPQHF. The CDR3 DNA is TGTGCCAGTAGTAAGGCTATGAGACAGGCGAATCAGCCCCAGCATTTT.

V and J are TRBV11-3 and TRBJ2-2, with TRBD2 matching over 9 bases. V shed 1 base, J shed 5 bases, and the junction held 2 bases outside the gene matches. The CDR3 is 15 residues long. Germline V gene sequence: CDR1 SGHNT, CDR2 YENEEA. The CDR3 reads CASSLGLAETGELFF. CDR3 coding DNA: TGTGCCAGCAGCTTAGGACTAGCGGAAACCGGGGAGCTGTTTTTT.

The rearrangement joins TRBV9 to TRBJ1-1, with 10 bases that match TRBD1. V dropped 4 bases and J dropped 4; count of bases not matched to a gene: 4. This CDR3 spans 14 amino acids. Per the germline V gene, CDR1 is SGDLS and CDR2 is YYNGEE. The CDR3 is CASSRRTGGTEAFF. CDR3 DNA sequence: TGTGCCAGCAGCAGACGGACAGGGGGCACTGAAGCTTTCTTT.

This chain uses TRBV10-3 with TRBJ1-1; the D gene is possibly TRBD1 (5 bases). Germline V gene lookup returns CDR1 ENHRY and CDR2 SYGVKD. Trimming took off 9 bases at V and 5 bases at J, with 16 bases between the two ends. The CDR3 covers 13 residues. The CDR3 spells CAIKIQGSTEAFF. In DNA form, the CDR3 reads TGTGCCATAAAAATTCAGGGTAGTACTGAAGCTTTCTTT.

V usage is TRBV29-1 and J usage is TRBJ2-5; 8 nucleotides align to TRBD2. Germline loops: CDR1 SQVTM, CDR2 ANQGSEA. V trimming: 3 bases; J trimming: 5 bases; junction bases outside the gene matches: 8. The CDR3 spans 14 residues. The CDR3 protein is CSVEIGTSRETQYF. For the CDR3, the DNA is TGCAGCGTTGAGATTGGGACTAGTCGGGAGACCCAGTACTTC.

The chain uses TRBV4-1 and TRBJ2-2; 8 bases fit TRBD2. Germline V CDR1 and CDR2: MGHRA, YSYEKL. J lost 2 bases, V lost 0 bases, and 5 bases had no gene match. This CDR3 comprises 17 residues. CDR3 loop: CASSQDWGTRNTGELFF. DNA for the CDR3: TGCGCCAGCAGCCAAGATTGGGGGACTAGAAACACCGGGGAGCTGTTTTTT.

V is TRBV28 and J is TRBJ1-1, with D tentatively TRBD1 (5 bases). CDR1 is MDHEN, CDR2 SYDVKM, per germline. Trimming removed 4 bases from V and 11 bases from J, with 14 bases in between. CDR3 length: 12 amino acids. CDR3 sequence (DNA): TGTGCCAGCAGTTACCGAGAGGGACTGGCTTTCTTT. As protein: CASSYREGLAFF.

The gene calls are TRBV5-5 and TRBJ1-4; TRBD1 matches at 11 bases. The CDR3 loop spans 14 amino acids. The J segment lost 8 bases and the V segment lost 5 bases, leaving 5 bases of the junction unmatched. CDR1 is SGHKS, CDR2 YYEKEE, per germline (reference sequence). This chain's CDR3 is CASSLGTGGEKLFF. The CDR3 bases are TGTGCCAGCAGTCTGGGGACAGGGGGAGAAAAACTGTTTTTT. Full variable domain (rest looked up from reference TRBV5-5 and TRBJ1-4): DAGVTQSPTHLIKTRGQQVTLRCSPISGHKSVSWYQQVLGQGPQFIFQYYEKEERGRGNFPDRFSARQFPNYSSELNVNALLLGDSALYLCASSLGTGGEKLFFGSGTQLSVL.

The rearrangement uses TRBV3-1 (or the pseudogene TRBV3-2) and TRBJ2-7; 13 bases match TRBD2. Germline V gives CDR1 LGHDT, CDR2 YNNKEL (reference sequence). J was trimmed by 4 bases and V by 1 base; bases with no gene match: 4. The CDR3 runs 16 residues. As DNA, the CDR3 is TGTGCCAGCAGCCAAGGACTAGCGGGAGGTGGGTACGAGCAGTACTTC. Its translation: CASSQGLAGGGYEQYF.

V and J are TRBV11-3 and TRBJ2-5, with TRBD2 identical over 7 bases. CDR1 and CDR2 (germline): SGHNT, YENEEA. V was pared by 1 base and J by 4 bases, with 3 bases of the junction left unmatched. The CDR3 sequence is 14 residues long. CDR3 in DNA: TGTGCCAGCAGCTTAGGAGGGAGGGGAGAGACCCAGTACTTC. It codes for CASSLGGRGETQYF.

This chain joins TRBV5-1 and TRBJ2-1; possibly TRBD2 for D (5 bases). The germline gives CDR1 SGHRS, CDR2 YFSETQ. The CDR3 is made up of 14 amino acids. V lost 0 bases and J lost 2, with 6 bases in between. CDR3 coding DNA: TGCGCCAGCAGCTTGGCACTAGCCTACAATGAGCAGTTCTTC. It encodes CASSLALAYNEQFF. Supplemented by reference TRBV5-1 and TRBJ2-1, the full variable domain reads KAGVTQTPRYLIKTRGQQVTLSCSPISGHRSVSWYQQTPGQGLQFLFEYFSETQRNKGNFPGRFSGRQFSNSRSEMNVSTLELGDSALYLCASSLALAYNEQFFGPGTRLTVL.

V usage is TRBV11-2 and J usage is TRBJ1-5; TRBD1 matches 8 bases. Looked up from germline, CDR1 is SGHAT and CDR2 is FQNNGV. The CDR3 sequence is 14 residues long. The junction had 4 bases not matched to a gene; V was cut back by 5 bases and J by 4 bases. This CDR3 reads CASSADRGNQPQHF. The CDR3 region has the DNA TGTGCCAGCAGCGCCGACAGGGGTAATCAGCCCCAGCATTTT.

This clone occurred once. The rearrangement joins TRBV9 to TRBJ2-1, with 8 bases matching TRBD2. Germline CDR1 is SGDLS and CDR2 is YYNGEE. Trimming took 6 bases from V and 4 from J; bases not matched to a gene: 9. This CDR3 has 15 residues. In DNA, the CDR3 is TGTGCCAGCAACGGGGCGGGGGGTTTTTACAATGAGCAGTTCTTC. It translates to CASNGAGGFYNEQFF. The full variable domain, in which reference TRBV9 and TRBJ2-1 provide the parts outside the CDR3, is DSGVTQTPKHLITATGQRVTLRCSPRSGDLSVYWYQQSLDQGLQFLIQYYNGEERAKGNILERFSAQQFPDLHSELNLSSLELGDSALYFCASNGAGGFYNEQFFGPGTRLTVL.

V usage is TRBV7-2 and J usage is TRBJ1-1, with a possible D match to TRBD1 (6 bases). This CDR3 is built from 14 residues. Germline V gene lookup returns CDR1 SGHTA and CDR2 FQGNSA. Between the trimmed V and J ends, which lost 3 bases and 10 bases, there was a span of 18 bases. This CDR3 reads CASSFRDTSGGAFF. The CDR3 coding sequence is TGTGCCAGCAGCTTCCGGGACACCTCGGGGGGAGCTTTCTTT.

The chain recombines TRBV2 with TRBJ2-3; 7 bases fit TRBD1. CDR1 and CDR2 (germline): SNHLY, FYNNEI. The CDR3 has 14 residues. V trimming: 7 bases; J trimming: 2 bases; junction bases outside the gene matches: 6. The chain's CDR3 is CASIQGLVTDTQYF. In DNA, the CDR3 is TGTGCCAGCATACAGGGGTTGGTCACAGATACGCAGTATTTT.